The source of this T cell receptor (beta chain) is a study of molecular identifiers for immune sequencing clone quantification (dated by TCRdb to the late 2010s). Background on the whole study: For a replicate experiment, RNA from around 20,000 or 100,000 naive CD8 T cells was divided into five aliquots, of which four were sequenced. This methods study benchmarked molecular-identifier clustering-based TCR repertoire sequencing (MIDCIRS) and TCR RNA copy counting, using CD8 T cells to do so.

Libraries were prepared through PCR. The instrument was an Illumina HiSeq 4000. Bulk TCR libraries were prepared as previously described, using TCR primers listed in Table S5. The Qiagen AllPrep DNA/RNA kit was used to purify total RNA. Before analysis, reads from multiple sequencing runs of one library were combined. Under the source paper's analysis protocol: Reads were retained only if an exact TCR constant sequence was present, and the retained reads were trimmed to 150 nt and grouped according to their 12-nt molecular barcodes. Reads within each barcode group were sub-clustered using a 15% Levenshtein threshold, and quality-weighted consensus sequences were constructed for each RNA molecule. Non-functional sequences were excluded, and lower-count sequences lying one edit away from another sequence were also excluded. Based on fitting two negative binomial distributions, any barcode sub-cluster with under 20% of the maximum read count was discarded. Using fastp at Q25 and MiXCR, TCRdb reprocessed the public reads and kept productive beta chains. Rows merge per CDR3 protein into single entries with the most common DNA and genes. The V and J calls and clone size come from TCRdb's table, not from the authors' own analysis. The sample data list 35,000 to 45,000 distinct CDR3 sequences, and 19% of these were observed just once. Approximately 1% of the sample belongs to the ten largest clones.

Libraries of naive CD8 T cells were generated from about 21,000 to 970,000 sorted cells, with 10%, 30% or 50% of the purified RNA used. Naive CD8 T cells were FACS-sorted as CD8+CD4-CCR7+CD45RA+ on a BD FACSAria II into RLT Plus buffer. To test detection sensitivity, Jurkat RNA equal to ten TCR copies was added to samples of roughly 19,000-1,100,000 naive CD8 T cells. Enrichment of CD8 T cells was done with RosetteSep CD8+ T Cell Enrichment Cocktail plus Ficoll-Paque, and ACK red cell lysis came afterward. Overall study results and their limits: Spiked-in Jurkat TCR RNA equivalent to a single cell was reported to be detectable even among approximately 900,000 naive CD8 T cells. Naive libraries contained spiked-in Jurkat TCR RNA (approximately ten copies' worth), which is not part of the donor repertoire. Without barcode sub-clustering, chimeric consensus sequences inflated TCR diversity; chimeras reached as high as 47%. Identical TCR molecules sharing a barcode could cause highly expanded clone sizes to be underestimated. Clones above 20 RNA copies held over 99% of molecules in CMV-specific effector cells but under 1% in naive cells. Modeling indicated roughly 3.3 TCR RNA copies recovered per cell, compared with about 10 by digital PCR, which implies a capture efficiency of around 30%.

Unmatched junction bases come to 10, with V trimmed by 6 bases and J by 5 bases. The CDR3 runs 15 residues from the cysteine to the phenylalanine. The retained sequence is limited to the CDR3, 45 bases, with the frame set at the first base. The sample holds many counts of this clonotype. Its binding antigen is unknown. No base-level quality is on record; no much larger clone is a single base apart. The sequence is built from TRBV12-3 or TRBV12-4 and TRBJ2-5, and 9 junctional nucleotides match TRBD1. The sequenced material came from naive CD8+ T cells from blood, with Jurkat cell RNA spiked in. The cell subset or site label of this sample denotes: FACS-sorted CD8+CD4-CCR7+CD45RA+ naive T cells. The clonotype comes from a human donor in good health. Some libraries in this study had Jurkat cell RNA spiked in. Here is the DNA: TGTGCCAGCAGATCGGCGACAGGGGGGTCGGAGACCCAGTACTTC. Translated, it gives CASRSATGGSETQYF.